This entry describes one T cell receptor (beta chain). The record originates from a study of blood T cell repertoires in COVID-19. The overall study: The analysed material was cDNA or gDNA that came from T cells, B-cell-depleted T cells, or PBMCs.

The protocol was immunoSEQ multiplex PCR, while the TCRdb copy is restricted to in-frame clones and leaves out a portion. The data hold approximately 62,000 clones, with around 89% observed a single time. The germline CDR1 and CDR2 sequences are SQVTM and ANQGSEA. This CDR3 has 13 residues. V gave up 4 bases and J gave up 4 bases; unmatched junction bases: 7. The source is a human donor with active COVID-19. The donor label of this sample is uncertain. The sequencing sample was made of peripheral blood. This rearrangement joins TRBV29-1 to TRBJ2-7, with 7 bases matching TRBD1. CDR3 bases: TGCAGCGTTGTTGTAGGGGGCGATTACGAGCAGTACTTC. Its translation is CSVVVGGDYEQYF.